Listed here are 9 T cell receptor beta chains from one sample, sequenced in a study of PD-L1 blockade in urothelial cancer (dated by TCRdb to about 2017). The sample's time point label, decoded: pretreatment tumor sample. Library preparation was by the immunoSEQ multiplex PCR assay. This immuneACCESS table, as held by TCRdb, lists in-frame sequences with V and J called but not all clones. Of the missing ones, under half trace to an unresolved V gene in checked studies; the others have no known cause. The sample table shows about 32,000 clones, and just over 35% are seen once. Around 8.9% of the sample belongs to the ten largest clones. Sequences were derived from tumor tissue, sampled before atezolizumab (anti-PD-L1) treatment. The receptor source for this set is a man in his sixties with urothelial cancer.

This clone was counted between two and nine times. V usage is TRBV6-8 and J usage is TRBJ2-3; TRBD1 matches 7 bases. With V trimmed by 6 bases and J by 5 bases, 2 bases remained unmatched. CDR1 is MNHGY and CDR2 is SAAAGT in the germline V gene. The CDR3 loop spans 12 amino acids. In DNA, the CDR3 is TGTGCCAGCAGATCAGGGGGAGATACGCAGTATTTT. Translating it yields CASRSGGDTQYF.

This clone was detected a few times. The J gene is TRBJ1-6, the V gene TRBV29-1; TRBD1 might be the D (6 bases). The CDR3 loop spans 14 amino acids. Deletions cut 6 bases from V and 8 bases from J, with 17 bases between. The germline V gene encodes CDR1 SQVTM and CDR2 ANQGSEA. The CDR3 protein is CSVRTETFDSPLHF. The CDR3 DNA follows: TGCAGCGTAAGGACAGAAACCTTCGATTCACCCCTCCACTTT. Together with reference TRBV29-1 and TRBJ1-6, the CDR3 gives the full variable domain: SAVISQKPSRDICQRGTSLTIQCQVDSQVTMMFWYRQQPGQSLTLIATANQGSEATYESGFVIDKFPISRPNLTFSTLTVSNMSPEDSSIYLCSVRTETFDSPLHFGNGTRLTVT.

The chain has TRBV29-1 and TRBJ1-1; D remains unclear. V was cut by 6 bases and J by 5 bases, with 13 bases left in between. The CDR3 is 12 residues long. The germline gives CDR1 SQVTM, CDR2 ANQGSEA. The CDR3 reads CSVEMGSTEAFF. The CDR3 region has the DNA TGCAGCGTCGAGATGGGATCGACTGAAGCTTTCTTT.

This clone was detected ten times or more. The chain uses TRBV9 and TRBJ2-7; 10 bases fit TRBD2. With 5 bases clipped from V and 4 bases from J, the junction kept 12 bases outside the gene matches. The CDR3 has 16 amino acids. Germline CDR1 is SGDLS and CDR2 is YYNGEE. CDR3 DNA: TGTGCCAGCAGACCCAACCTAGCGGGAGCCCCTTACGAGCAGTACTTC. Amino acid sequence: CASRPNLAGAPYEQYF. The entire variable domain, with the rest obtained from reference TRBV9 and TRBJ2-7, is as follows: DSGVTQTPKHLITATGQRVTLRCSPRSGDLSVYWYQQSLDQGLQFLIQYYNGEERAKGNILERFSAQQFPDLHSELNLSSLELGDSALYFCASRPNLAGAPYEQYFGPGTRLTVT.

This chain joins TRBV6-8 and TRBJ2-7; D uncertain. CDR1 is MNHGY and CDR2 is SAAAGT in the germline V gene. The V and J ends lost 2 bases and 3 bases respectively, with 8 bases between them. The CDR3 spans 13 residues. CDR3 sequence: CASSYPPFYEQYF. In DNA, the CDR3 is TGTGCCAGCAGTTACCCCCCTTTCTACGAGCAGTACTTC.

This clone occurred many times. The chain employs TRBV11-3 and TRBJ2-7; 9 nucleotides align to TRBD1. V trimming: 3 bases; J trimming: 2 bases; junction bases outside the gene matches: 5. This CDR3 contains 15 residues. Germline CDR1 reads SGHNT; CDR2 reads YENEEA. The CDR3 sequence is CASSLGQGFPYEQYF. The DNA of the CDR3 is TGTGCCAGCAGCTTGGGACAGGGTTTCCCCTACGAGCAGTACTTC. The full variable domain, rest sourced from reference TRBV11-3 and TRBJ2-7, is EAGVVQSPRYKIIEKKQPVAFWCNPISGHNTLYWYLQNLGQGPELLIRYENEEAVDDSQLPKDRFSAERLKGVDSTLKIQPAELGDSAVYLCASSLGQGFPYEQYFGPGTRLTVT.

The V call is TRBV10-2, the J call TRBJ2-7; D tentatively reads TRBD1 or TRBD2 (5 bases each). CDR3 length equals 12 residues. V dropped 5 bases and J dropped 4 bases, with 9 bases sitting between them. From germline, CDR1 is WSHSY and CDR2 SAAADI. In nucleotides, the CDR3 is TGCGCCAGCAGTATGGGGGTGTACGAGCAGTACTTC. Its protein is CASSMGVYEQYF.

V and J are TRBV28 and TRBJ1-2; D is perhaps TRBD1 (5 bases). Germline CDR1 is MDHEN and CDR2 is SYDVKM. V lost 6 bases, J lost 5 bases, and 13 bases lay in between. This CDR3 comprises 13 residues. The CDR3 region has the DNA TGTGCCAGCAGCTCAGGGTTCCCTTATGGCTACACCTTC. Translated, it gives CASSSGFPYGYTF.

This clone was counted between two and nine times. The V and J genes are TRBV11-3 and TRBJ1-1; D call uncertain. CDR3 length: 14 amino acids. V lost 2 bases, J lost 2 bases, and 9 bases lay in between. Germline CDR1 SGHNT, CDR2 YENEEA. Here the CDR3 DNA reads TGTGCCAGCAGCTTACAGCGACCAAACACTGAAGCTTTCTTT. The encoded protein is CASSLQRPNTEAFF.